The rows below give T cell receptor beta chains drawn from one sample of a study of T cells after posttransplantation cyclophosphamide. Sequenced by immunoSEQ multiplex PCR; TCRdb stores in-frame clones only, minus some. This sample has some 17,000 clones and no singletons, with about 0.54% in the ten largest. The sample in question was PBMCs, obtained after allogeneic stem cell transplant with posttransplant cyclophosphamide. The receptors were sampled from a female patient in her 30s who received an allogeneic stem cell transplant from a related donor, was CMV-positive, and had no GVHD. Some T cells could come from the graft donor. CDR3s include the opening cysteine and the closing phenylalanine or tryptophan. The D gene is left open where the match is weak. Clone size, where shown, is once, few, many, or a class for clones that have expanded.

D gene: TRBD1; J gene: TRBJ2-7; clone size: many; V gene: TRBV27; CDR3 length: 16; CDR3 protein: CASSPAGTGSSYEQYF; CDR3 DNA: TGTGCCAGCAGTCCTGCCGGGACAGGGTCCTCCTACGAGCAGTACTTC
D gene: TRBD1; J gene: TRBJ2-7; clone size: many; V gene: TRBV2; CDR3 length: 15; CDR3 protein: CASSRQETGGNEQYF; CDR3 DNA: TGTGCCAGCAGCCGTCAAGAGACAGGGGGTAACGAGCAGTACTTC
D gene: TRBD1; J gene: TRBJ1-5; clone size: many; V gene: TRBV18; CDR3 length: 14; CDR3 protein: CASSQGQGNQPQHF; CDR3 DNA: TGTGCCAGCTCACAGGGACAGGGGAATCAGCCCCAGCATTTT
D gene: TRBD1; J gene: TRBJ2-5; clone size: many; V gene: TRBV6-1; CDR3 length: 14; CDR3 protein: CASRRTGREETQYF; CDR3 DNA: TGTGCCAGCAGACGGACAGGGCGGGAAGAGACCCAGTACTTC
D gene: NA; J gene: TRBJ2-1; clone size: many; V gene: TRBV6-6; CDR3 length: 16; CDR3 protein: CASSLPIYRVHNEQFF; CDR3 DNA: TGTGCCAGCAGCCTTCCGATTTACAGGGTCCACAATGAGCAGTTCTTC
D gene: NA; J gene: TRBJ1-4; clone size: many; V gene: TRBV28; CDR3 length: 15; CDR3 protein: CASSFSGLSSGKLFF; CDR3 DNA: TGTGCCAGCAGTTTTTCGGGACTATCGAGCGGAAAACTGTTTTTT
D gene: TRBD1; J gene: TRBJ2-7; clone size: many; V gene: TRBV9; CDR3 length: 15; CDR3 protein: CASSPPPGQGLEQYF; CDR3 DNA: TGTGCCAGCAGCCCTCCCCCAGGACAGGGGCTCGAGCAGTACTTC
D gene: TRBD2; J gene: TRBJ2-2; clone size: many; V gene: TRBV7-2; CDR3 length: 17; CDR3 protein: CASSLETSGRGTGELFF; CDR3 DNA: TGTGCCAGCAGCTTAGAGACTAGCGGGCGGGGCACCGGGGAGCTGTTTTTT
D gene: NA; J gene: TRBJ2-1; clone size: many; V gene: TRBV7-3; CDR3 length: 18; CDR3 protein: CASSLTGGPAVRGNEQFF; CDR3 DNA: TGTGCCAGCAGCTTAACCGGGGGGCCAGCCGTACGGGGAAATGAGCAGTTCTTC
D gene: NA; J gene: TRBJ1-1; clone size: many; V gene: TRBV5-1; CDR3 length: 13; CDR3 protein: CASSLTRSTEAFF; CDR3 DNA: TGCGCCAGCAGCTTAACTCGGAGCACTGAAGCTTTCTTT
D gene: NA; J gene: TRBJ2-7; clone size: NA; V gene: TRBV5-6; CDR3 length: 14; CDR3 protein: CASSLVGGQSEQYF; CDR3 DNA: TGTGCCAGCAGCTTGGTGGGGGGGCAGTCCGAGCAGTACTTC
D gene: TRBD1; J gene: TRBJ1-2; clone size: many; V gene: TRBV5-4; CDR3 length: 16; CDR3 protein: CASSYGQARVNYGYTF; CDR3 DNA: TGTGCCAGCAGTTATGGACAGGCACGCGTAAACTATGGCTACACCTTC
D gene: TRBD1; J gene: TRBJ1-4; clone size: many; V gene: TRBV7-9; CDR3 length: 16; CDR3 protein: CASSLEGGLTNEKLFF; CDR3 DNA: TGTGCCAGCAGCTTAGAAGGGGGCTTAACTAATGAAAAACTGTTTTTT
D gene: NA; J gene: TRBJ1-3; clone size: many; V gene: TRBV5-1; CDR3 length: 16; CDR3 protein: CASSLGPGTNGNTIYF; CDR3 DNA: TGCGCCAGCAGCTTGGGTCCGGGGACTAACGGAAACACCATATATTTT
D gene: NA; J gene: TRBJ1-5; clone size: many; V gene: TRBV6-5; CDR3 length: 13; CDR3 protein: CASSYSAYQPQHF; CDR3 DNA: TGTGCCAGCAGTTACTCAGCTTATCAGCCCCAGCATTTT
D gene: NA; J gene: TRBJ2-3; clone size: many; V gene: TRBV14; CDR3 length: 14; CDR3 protein: CASSQIYLSDTQYF; CDR3 DNA: TGTGCCAGCAGCCAAATTTATTTGTCGGATACGCAGTATTTT
D gene: NA; J gene: TRBJ1-1; clone size: many; V gene: TRBV5-1; CDR3 length: 16; CDR3 protein: CASSFSPVGGLTEAFF; CDR3 DNA: TGCGCCAGCAGCTTTTCCCCCGTTGGCGGTCTCACTGAAGCTTTCTTT
D gene: NA; J gene: TRBJ2-7; clone size: many; V gene: TRBV13; CDR3 length: 12; CDR3 protein: CASSLGPGEQYF; CDR3 DNA: TGTGCCAGCAGCTTAGGTCCCGGGGAGCAGTACTTC
D gene: TRBD1; J gene: TRBJ1-1; clone size: many; V gene: TRBV6-4; CDR3 length: 15; CDR3 protein: CASRDRGLANTEAFF; CDR3 DNA: TGTGCCAGCAGGGACAGGGGGCTCGCGAACACTGAAGCTTTCTTT
D gene: NA; J gene: TRBJ2-7; clone size: many; V gene: TRBV27; CDR3 length: 14; CDR3 protein: CASSLKQSGYEQYF; CDR3 DNA: TGTGCCAGCAGTTTAAAACAGAGTGGCTACGAGCAGTACTTC
D gene: TRBD2; J gene: TRBJ2-7; clone size: many; V gene: TRBV7-2; CDR3 length: 14; CDR3 protein: CASSRREGFYEQYF; CDR3 DNA: TGTGCCAGCAGCCGTCGGGAGGGCTTCTACGAGCAGTACTTC
D gene: TRBD2; J gene: TRBJ2-7; clone size: few; V gene: TRBV5-6; CDR3 length: 13; CDR3 protein: CASSLLAGDEQYF; CDR3 DNA: TGTGCCAGCAGCCTACTAGCGGGAGATGAGCAGTACTTC
D gene: NA; J gene: TRBJ1-2; clone size: many; V gene: TRBV6-8; CDR3 length: 16; CDR3 protein: CASSYPRQDKNNGYTF; CDR3 DNA: TGTGCCAGCAGTTACCCGAGGCAGGACAAAAATAATGGCTACACCTTC
D gene: NA; J gene: TRBJ1-4; clone size: many; V gene: TRBV6-1; CDR3 length: 15; CDR3 protein: CASSELHRANEKLFF; CDR3 DNA: TGTGCCAGCAGTGAACTCCATCGAGCGAATGAAAAACTGTTTTTT
D gene: NA; J gene: TRBJ1-5; clone size: many; V gene: TRBV5-6; CDR3 length: 15; CDR3 protein: CASSWRGDSNQPQHF; CDR3 DNA: TGTGCCAGCAGCTGGCGGGGGGATAGCAATCAGCCCCAGCATTTT
D gene: NA; J gene: TRBJ2-5; clone size: many; V gene: TRBV11-3; CDR3 length: 15; CDR3 protein: CASSWAGGTGETQYF; CDR3 DNA: TGTGCCAGCAGCTGGGCAGGGGGGACGGGCGAGACCCAGTACTTC
D gene: TRBD2; J gene: TRBJ2-3; clone size: many; V gene: TRBV6-1; CDR3 length: 15; CDR3 protein: CASSGLAGYTDTQYF; CDR3 DNA: TGTGCCAGCAGCGGACTAGCGGGATACACAGATACGCAGTATTTT
D gene: NA; J gene: TRBJ2-1; clone size: NA; V gene: TRBV14; CDR3 length: 20; CDR3 protein: CASSQGVLIRVGRGIDRQFF; CDR3 DNA: TGTGCCAGCAGCCAAGGGGTTCTAATAAGGGTCGGGCGGGGCATCGACAGGCAGTTCTTC
D gene: NA; J gene: TRBJ1-1; clone size: many; V gene: TRBV5-6; CDR3 length: 12; CDR3 protein: CASSLEGFEAFF; CDR3 DNA: TGTGCCAGCAGCTTGGAGGGGTTTGAAGCTTTCTTT
D gene: TRBD2; J gene: TRBJ2-7; clone size: few; V gene: TRBV27; CDR3 length: 16; CDR3 protein: CASSLTGTSDYYEQYF; CDR3 DNA: TGTGCCAGCAGTTTAACCGGGACTAGCGACTACTACGAGCAGTACTTC
D gene: NA; J gene: TRBJ1-1; clone size: many; V gene: TRBV28; CDR3 length: 14; CDR3 protein: CASSLGQLNTEAFF; CDR3 DNA: TGTGCCAGCAGTTTAGGGCAGCTAAACACTGAAGCTTTCTTT
D gene: TRBD1; J gene: TRBJ2-7; clone size: many; V gene: TRBV18; CDR3 length: 16; CDR3 protein: CASSPQKGTGGEEQYF; CDR3 DNA: TGTGCCAGCTCACCACAGAAGGGGACAGGGGGTGAGGAGCAGTACTTC
D gene: TRBD2; J gene: TRBJ2-1; clone size: many; V gene: TRBV5-4; CDR3 length: 14; CDR3 protein: CASSSSGRYNEQFF; CDR3 DNA: TGTGCCAGCAGCTCTAGCGGGAGGTACAATGAGCAGTTCTTC
D gene: NA; J gene: TRBJ1-4; clone size: medium-sized; V gene: TRBV14; CDR3 length: 11; CDR3 protein: CASSPGRGLFF; CDR3 DNA: TGTGCCAGCAGCCCAGGGCGCGGACTGTTTTTT
D gene: NA; J gene: TRBJ1-1; clone size: many; V gene: TRBV2; CDR3 length: 13; CDR3 protein: CASSSAGSTEAFF; CDR3 DNA: TGTGCCAGCAGTTCGGCAGGATCCACTGAAGCTTTCTTT
D gene: NA; J gene: TRBJ1-6; clone size: many; V gene: TRBV7-6; CDR3 length: 13; CDR3 protein: CATKGFYNSPLHF; CDR3 DNA: TGTGCCACGAAGGGGTTTTATAATTCACCCCTCCACTTT
D gene: NA; J gene: TRBJ2-7; clone size: many; V gene: TRBV11-2; CDR3 length: 11; CDR3 protein: CASSRSYEQYF; CDR3 DNA: TGTGCCTCGTCCCGGTCCTACGAGCAGTACTTC
D gene: NA; J gene: TRBJ2-1; clone size: many; V gene: TRBV28; CDR3 length: 12; CDR3 protein: CASNLSENEQFF; CDR3 DNA: TGTGCCAGCAATCTAAGCGAGAATGAGCAGTTCTTC
D gene: NA; J gene: TRBJ1-6; clone size: many; V gene: TRBV7-9; CDR3 length: 15; CDR3 protein: CASSLAPRGNSPLHF; CDR3 DNA: TGTGCCAGCAGCTTAGCGCCAAGGGGGAATTCACCCCTCCACTTT
D gene: NA; J gene: TRBJ1-6; clone size: many; V gene: TRBV2; CDR3 length: 16; CDR3 protein: CASSAISQGGDSPLHF; CDR3 DNA: TGTGCCAGCAGTGCCATAAGCCAGGGAGGGGATTCACCCCTCCACTTT
D gene: TRBD1; J gene: TRBJ2-5; clone size: many; V gene: TRBV7-9; CDR3 length: 16; CDR3 protein: CASSLEMGTEQETQYF; CDR3 DNA: TGTGCCAGCAGCTTAGAGATGGGGACAGAACAAGAGACCCAGTACTTC
D gene: NA; J gene: TRBJ2-1; clone size: few; V gene: TRBV27; CDR3 length: 15; CDR3 protein: CASSPLPGVGNEQFF; CDR3 DNA: TGTGCCAGCAGTCCCTTGCCGGGGGTAGGCAATGAGCAGTTCTTC
D gene: NA; J gene: TRBJ1-5; clone size: many; V gene: TRBV28; CDR3 length: 15; CDR3 protein: CASSLKGVSNQPQHF; CDR3 DNA: TGTGCCAGCAGTTTAAAAGGGGTGAGCAATCAGCCCCAGCATTTT
D gene: NA; J gene: TRBJ1-5; clone size: many; V gene: TRBV29-1; CDR3 length: 12; CDR3 protein: CSAGQSNQPQHF; CDR3 DNA: TGCAGCGCCGGACAAAGCAATCAGCCCCAGCATTTT
D gene: TRBD2; J gene: TRBJ2-1; clone size: many; V gene: TRBV5-6; CDR3 length: 17; CDR3 protein: CASSSLERGSSYNEQFF; CDR3 DNA: TGTGCCAGCAGCTCTCTTGAGCGGGGGAGCTCCTACAATGAGCAGTTCTTC